The source of this T cell receptor (beta chain) is a study of blood T cell repertoires in COVID-19. Study details: Samples came from the United States, Italy and Spain, spanning acute and convalescent COVID-19.

Clones were sequenced by immunoSEQ multiplex PCR, and TCRdb holds only the in-frame ones, with some missing. The data show about 200,000 clones, about 85% seen once. The length of the CDR3 is 15 residues. Germline CDR1 MDHEN, CDR2 SYDVKM. The J segment lost 4 bases and the V segment lost 4 bases, leaving 6 bases of the junction unmatched. This clone showed up just once. The clonotype originates from an elderly woman with acute or convalescent COVID-19. This chain connects TRBV28 to TRBJ1-1; 10 nucleotides align to TRBD1. Sample: peripheral blood. The DNA for the CDR3 is TGTGCCAGCAGTTCGCCGGGACAGGGGACCACTGAAGCTTTCTTT. Its translation is CASSSPGQGTTEAFF.